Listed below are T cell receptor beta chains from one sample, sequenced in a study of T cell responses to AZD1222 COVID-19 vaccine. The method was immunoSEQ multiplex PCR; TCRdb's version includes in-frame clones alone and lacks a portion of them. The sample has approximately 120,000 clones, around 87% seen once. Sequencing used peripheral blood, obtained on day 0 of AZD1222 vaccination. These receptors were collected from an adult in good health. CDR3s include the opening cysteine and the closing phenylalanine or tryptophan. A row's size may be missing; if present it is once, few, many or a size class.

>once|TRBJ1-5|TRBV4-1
CASSHEGFIGGTGNQPQHF
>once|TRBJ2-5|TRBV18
CASSPSETQYF
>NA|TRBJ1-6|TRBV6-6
CASSHSYNSPLHF
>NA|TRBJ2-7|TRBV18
CASSPGPHYEQYF
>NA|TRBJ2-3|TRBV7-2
CASSWGGAADTQYF
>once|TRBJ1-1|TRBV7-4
CASSPDGFMTRRQGDNTEAFF
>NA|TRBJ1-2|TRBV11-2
CASSSGGTGGFNYGYTF
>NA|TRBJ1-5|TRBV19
CASSGQGIRGNQPQHF
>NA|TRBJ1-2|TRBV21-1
CASSSRYPPGQGHYGYTF
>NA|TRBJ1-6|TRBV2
CASSVVGDNSPLHF
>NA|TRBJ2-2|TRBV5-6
CASSRRQGVTGELFF
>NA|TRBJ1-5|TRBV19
CASSWDWNQPQHF
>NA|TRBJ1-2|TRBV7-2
CASSLAGSGYTF
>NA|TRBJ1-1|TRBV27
CASSLDGNTEAFF
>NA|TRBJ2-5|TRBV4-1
CASSQEEWGRVETQYF
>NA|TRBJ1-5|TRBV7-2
CASSSSPTMNQPQHF
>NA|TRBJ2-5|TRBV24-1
CATSDGGQGQETQYF
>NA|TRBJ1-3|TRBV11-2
CASSPRVRRMPGNTIYF
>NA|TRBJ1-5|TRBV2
CASSESGQPQHF
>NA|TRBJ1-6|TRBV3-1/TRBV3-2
CASSQDWDRRQGWNSPLHF
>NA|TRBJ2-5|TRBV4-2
CASSQTFGETQYF
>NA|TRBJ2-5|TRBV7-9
CASSFRGDGRAWETQYF
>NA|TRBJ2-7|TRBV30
CASPGPLNEQYF
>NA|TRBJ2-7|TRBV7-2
CASSPTRTSGTPYEQYF
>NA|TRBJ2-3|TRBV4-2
CASSQDRFTDTQYF
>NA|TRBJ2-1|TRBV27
CASSLGGMNEQFF
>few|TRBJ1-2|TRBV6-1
CASSAGTANWINYGYTF